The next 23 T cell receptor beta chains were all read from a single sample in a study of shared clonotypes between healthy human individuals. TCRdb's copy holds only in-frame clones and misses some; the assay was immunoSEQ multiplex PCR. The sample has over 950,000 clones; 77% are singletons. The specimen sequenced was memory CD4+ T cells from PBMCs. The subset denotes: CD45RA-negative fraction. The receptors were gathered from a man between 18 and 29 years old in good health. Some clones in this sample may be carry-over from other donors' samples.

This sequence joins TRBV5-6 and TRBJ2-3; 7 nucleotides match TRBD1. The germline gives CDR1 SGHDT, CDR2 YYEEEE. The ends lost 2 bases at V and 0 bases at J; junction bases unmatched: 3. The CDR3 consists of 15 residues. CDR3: CASSFGRGSTDTQYF. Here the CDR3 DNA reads TGTGCCAGCAGCTTCGGCAGGGGGAGCACAGATACGCAGTATTTT. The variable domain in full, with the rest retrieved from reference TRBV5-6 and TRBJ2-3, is DAGVTQSPTHLIKTRGQQVTLRCSPKSGHDTVSWYQQALGQGPQFIFQYYEEEERQRGNFPDRFSGHQFPNYSSELNVNALLLGDSALYLCASSFGRGSTDTQYFGPGTRLTVL.

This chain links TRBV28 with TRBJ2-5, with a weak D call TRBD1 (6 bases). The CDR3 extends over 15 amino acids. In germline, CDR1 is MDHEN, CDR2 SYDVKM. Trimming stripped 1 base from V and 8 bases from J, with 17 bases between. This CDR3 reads CASSLLTQGPGTQYF. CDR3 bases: TGTGCCAGCAGTTTATTAACCCAGGGGCCAGGAACCCAGTACTTC.

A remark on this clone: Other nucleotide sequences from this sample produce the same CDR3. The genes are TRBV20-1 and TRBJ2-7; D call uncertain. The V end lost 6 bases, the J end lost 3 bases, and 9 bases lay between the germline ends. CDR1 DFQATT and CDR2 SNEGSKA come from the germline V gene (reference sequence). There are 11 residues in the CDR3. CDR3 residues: CSADLGYEQYF. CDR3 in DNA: TGCAGTGCAGACCTTGGCTACGAGCAGTACTTC.

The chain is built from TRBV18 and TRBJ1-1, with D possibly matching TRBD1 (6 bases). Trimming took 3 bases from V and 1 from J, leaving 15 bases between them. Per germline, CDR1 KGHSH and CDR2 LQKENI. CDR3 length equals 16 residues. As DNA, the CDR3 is TGTGCCAGCTCACCGGGGGCAGGTTGGGGGAACACTGAAGCTTTCTTT. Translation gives CASSPGAGWGNTEAFF.

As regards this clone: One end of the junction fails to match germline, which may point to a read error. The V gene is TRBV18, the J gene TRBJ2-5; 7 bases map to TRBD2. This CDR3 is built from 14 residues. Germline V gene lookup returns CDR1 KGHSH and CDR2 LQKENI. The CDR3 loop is CASSPLAAQEAQYF. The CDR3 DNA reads TGTGCCAGCTCACCGCTAGCGGCCCAAGAGGCCCAGTACTTC.

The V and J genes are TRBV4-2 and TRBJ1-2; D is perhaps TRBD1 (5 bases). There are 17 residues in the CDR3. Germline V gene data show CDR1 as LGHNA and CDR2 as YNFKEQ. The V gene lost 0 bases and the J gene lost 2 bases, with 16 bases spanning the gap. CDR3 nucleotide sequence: TGTGCCAGCAGCCAAGATCTGGGGACGGGACGGAACTATGGCTACACCTTC. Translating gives CASSQDLGTGRNYGYTF.

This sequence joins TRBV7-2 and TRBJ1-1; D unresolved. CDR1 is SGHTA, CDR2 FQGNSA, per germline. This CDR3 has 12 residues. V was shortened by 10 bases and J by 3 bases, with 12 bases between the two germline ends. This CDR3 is CATRAQYTEAFF. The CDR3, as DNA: TGTGCCACCCGGGCCCAGTACACTGAAGCTTTCTTT.

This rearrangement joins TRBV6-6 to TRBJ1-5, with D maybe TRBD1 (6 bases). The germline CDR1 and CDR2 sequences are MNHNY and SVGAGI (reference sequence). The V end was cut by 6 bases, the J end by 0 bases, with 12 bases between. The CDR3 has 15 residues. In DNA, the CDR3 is TGTGCCAGCAGGTCTCAGGGGACTAGCAATCAGCCCCAGCATTTT. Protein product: CASRSQGTSNQPQHF.

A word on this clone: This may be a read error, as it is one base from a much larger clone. This CDR3 is CASSAETDTGELFF. The CDR3 DNA follows: TGTGCCAGCAGTGCCGAGACAGACACCGGGGAGCTGTTTTTT. The chain is built from TRBV6-4 and TRBJ2-2, with a tentative D call TRBD1 (5 bases). Trimming removed 4 bases at V and 3 bases at J, with 9 bases between. The CDR3 contains 14 residues. Germline loops: CDR1 MRHNA, CDR2 SNTAGT.

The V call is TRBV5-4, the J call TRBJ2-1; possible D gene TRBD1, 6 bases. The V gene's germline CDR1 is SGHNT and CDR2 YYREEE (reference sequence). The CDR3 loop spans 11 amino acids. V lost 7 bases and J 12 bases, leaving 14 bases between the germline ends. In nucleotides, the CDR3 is TGTGCCAGCCGAGAGGGGGTCGCGCAGTTCTTC. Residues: CASREGVAQFF.

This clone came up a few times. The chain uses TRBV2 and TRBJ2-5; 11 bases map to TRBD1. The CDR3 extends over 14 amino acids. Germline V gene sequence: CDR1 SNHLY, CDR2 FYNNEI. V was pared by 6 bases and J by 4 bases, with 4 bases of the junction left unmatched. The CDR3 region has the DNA TGTGCCAGCAGGGACAGGGGGCTGGGAGAGACCCAGTACTTC. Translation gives CASRDRGLGETQYF.

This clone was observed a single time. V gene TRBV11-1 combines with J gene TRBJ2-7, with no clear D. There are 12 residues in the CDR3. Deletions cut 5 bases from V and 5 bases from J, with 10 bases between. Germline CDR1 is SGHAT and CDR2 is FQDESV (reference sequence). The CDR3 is CASSLGQDEQYF. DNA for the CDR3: TGTGCCAGCAGCCTAGGGCAGGACGAGCAGTACTTC. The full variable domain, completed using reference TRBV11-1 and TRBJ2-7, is EAEVAQSPRYKITEKSQAVAFWCDPISGHATLYWYRQILGQGPELLVQFQDESVVDDSQLPKDRFSAERLKGVDSTLKIQPAELGDSAMYLCASSLGQDEQYFGPGTRLTVT.

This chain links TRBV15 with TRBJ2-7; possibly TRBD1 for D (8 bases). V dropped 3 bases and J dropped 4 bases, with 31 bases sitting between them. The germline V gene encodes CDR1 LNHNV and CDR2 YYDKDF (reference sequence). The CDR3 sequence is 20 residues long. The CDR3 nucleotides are TGTGCCACCAGCAGGGACAGGGATTGGGGAGCGGGACCACATCAGTACGAGCAGTACTTC. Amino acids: CATSRDRDWGAGPHQYEQYF.

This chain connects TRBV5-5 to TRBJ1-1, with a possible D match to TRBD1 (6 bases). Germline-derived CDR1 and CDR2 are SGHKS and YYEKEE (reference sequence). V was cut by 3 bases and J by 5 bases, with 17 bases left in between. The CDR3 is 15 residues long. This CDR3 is CASSSQGSGGTEAFF. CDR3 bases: TGTGCCAGCAGCTCACAGGGTAGTGGCGGGACTGAAGCTTTCTTT.

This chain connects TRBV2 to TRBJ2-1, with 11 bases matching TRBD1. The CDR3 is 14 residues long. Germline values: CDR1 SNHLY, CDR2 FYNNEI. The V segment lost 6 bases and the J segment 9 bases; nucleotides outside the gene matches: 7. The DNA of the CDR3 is TGTGCCAGCAGCCCACGGACAGGGGGCGGTGAGCAGTTCTTC. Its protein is CASSPRTGGGEQFF.

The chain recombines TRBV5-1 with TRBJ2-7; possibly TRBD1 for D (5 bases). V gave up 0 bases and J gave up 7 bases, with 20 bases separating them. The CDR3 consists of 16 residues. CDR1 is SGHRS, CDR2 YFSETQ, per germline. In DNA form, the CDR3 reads TGCGCCAGCAGCTTGGTCGGTCAGGGCCTTACGAGGGAGCAGTACTTC. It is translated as CASSLVGQGLTREQYF.

This chain's CDR3 is CASSSPGTRYTGELFF. Here the CDR3 DNA reads TGTGCCAGCAGTTCCCCCGGGACTAGATACACCGGGGAGCTGTTTTTT. The rearrangement joins TRBV27 to TRBJ2-2, with TRBD2 identical over 8 bases. The germline CDR1 and CDR2 sequences are MNHEY and SMNVEV (reference sequence). There are 16 residues in the CDR3. J lost 3 bases, V lost 4 bases, and 7 bases had no gene match.

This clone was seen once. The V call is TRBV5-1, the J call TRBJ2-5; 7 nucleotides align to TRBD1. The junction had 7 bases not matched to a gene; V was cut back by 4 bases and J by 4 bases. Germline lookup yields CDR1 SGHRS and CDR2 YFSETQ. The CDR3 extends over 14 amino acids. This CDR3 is CASSTTGAAETQYF. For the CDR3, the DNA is TGCGCCAGCAGCACCACAGGGGCGGCAGAGACCCAGTACTTC.

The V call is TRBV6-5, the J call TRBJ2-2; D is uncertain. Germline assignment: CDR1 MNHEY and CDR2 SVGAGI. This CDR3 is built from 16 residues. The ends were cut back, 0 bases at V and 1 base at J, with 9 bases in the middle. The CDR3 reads CASSYSGAGNTGELFF. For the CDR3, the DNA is TGTGCCAGCAGTTACTCAGGTGCAGGGAACACCGGGGAGCTGTTTTTT.

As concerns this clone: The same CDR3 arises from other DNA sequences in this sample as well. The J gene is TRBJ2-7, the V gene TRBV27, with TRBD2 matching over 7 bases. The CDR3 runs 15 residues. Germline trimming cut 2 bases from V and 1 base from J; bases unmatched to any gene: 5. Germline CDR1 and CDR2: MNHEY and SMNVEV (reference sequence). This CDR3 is CASSLASGRSYEQYF. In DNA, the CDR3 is TGTGCCAGCAGTTTAGCTAGCGGTCGATCCTACGAGCAGTACTTC.

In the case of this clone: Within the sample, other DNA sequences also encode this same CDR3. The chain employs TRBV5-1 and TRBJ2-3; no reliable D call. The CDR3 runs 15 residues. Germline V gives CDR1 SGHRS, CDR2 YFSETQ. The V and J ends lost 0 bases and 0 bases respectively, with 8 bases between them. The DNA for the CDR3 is TGCGCCAGCAGCTTGGACCCCAGTAGCACAGATACGCAGTATTTT. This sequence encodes CASSLDPSSTDTQYF.

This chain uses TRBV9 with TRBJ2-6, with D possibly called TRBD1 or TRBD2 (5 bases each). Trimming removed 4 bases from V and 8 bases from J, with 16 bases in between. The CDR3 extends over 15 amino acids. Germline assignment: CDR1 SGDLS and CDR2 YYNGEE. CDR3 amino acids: CASSPRGLGTNVLTF. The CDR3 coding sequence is TGTGCCAGCAGCCCTCGGGGCCTGGGAACCAACGTCCTGACTTTC.

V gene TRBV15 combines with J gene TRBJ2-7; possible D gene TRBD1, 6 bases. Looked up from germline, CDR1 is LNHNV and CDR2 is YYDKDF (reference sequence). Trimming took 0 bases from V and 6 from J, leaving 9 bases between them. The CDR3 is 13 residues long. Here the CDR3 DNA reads TGTGCCACCAGCAGAGAAGGCAGGGGCGAGCAGTACTTC. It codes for CATSREGRGEQYF.